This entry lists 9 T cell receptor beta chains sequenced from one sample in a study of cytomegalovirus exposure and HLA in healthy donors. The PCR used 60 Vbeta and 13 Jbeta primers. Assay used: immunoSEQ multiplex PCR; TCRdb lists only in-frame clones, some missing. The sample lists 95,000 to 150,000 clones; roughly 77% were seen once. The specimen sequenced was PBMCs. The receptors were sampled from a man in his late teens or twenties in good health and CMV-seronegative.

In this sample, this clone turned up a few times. Written as DNA, the CDR3 is TGCGCCAGCAGCCTACATCTAGGGGGAAACACCGGGGAGCTGTTTTTT. Protein product: CASSLHLGGNTGELFF. The rearrangement uses TRBV4-1 and TRBJ2-2, with D possibly being TRBD1 (6 bases). Germline V gene data show CDR1 as MGHRA and CDR2 as YSYEKL. The CDR3 is 16 residues long. Between the trimmed V and J ends, which lost 4 bases and 2 bases, there was a span of 14 bases.

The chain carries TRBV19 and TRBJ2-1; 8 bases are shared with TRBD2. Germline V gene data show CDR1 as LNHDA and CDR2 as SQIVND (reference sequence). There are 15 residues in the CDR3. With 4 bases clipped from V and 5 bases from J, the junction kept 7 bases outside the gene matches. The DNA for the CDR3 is TGTGCCAGTAGTAAGGGCGGGGGGACGAACAATGAGCAGTTCTTC. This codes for CASSKGGGTNNEQFF.

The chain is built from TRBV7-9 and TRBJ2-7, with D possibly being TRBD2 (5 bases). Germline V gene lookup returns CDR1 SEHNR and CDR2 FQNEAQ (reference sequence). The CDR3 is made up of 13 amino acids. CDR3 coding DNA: TGTTCCTCACGGATGGGGAGCTCCTACGAGCAGTACTTC. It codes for CSSRMGSSYEQYF.

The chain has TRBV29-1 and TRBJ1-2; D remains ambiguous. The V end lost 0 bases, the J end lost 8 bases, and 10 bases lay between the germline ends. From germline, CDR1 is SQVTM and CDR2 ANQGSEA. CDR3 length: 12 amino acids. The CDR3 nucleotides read TGCAGCGTTGAAGATCTCCTGGGCGGCTACACCTTC. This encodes CSVEDLLGGYTF.

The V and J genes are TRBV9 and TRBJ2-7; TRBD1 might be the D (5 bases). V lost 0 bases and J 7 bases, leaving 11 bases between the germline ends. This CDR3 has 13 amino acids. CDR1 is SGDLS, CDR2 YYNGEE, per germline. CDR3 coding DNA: TGTGCCAGCAGCGTAGGGCAGGGTTGGGAGCAGTACTTC. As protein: CASSVGQGWEQYF.

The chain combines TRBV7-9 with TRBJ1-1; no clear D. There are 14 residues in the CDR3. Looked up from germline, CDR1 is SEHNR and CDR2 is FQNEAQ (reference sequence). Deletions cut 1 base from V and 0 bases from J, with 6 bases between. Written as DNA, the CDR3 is TGTGCCAGCAGCTTAGTGGAGTTGAACACTGAAGCTTTCTTT. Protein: CASSLVELNTEAFF.

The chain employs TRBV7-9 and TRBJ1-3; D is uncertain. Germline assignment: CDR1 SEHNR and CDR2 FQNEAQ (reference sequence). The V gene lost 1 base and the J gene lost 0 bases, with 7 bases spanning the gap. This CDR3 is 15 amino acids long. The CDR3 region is CASSLGAVSGNTIYF. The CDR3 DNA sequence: TGTGCCAGCAGCTTAGGGGCCGTCTCTGGAAACACCATATATTTT. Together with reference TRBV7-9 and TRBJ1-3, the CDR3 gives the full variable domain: DTGVSQNPRHKITKRGQNVTFRCDPISEHNRLYWYRQTLGQGPEFLTYFQNEAQLEKSRLLSDRFSAERPKGSFSTLEIQRTEQGDSAMYLCASSLGAVSGNTIYFGEGSWLTVV.

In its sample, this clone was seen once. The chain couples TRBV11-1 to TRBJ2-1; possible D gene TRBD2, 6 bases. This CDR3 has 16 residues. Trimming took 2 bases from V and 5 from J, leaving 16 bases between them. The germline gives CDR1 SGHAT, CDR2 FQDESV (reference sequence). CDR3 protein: CASSLRGWGDDNEQFF. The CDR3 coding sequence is TGTGCCAGCAGCTTAAGGGGATGGGGGGACGACAATGAGCAGTTCTTC.

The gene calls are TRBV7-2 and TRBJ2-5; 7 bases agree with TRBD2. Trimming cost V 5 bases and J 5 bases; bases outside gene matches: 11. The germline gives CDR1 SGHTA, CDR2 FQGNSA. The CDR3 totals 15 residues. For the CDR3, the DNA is TGTGCCAGCAGCCAGACTAGCCAGTATGCGGAGACCCAGTACTTC. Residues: CASSQTSQYAETQYF.